This T cell receptor beta chain was identified in a study of T cells expressing NK-cell markers. Study background: Among the eight sequenced donors, seven tested HCMV-seropositive and one tested seronegative.

No DNA is given; TCRdb re-called the 5' RACE reads and lists each CDR3 protein once. This repertoire includes some 500,000 distinct CDR3 sequences. The CDR3 is 15 amino acids. Germline values: CDR1 DFQATT, CDR2 SNEGSKA (reference sequence). Study conclusions and caveats: Among a few donors, these clonotypes also ranked first in the CD3+CD56-NKG2C+ fraction.

As regards this clonotype: The antigen remains unidentified.

This clonotype originated in a woman between 45 and 60 years old in good health. Sample: blood T cells: a sorted CD56 or NKG2C T cell subset, CD4+ or CD8+ T cells, or bulk PBMC T cells (not recorded which). This chain links TRBV20-1 with TRBJ1-4. The CDR3 protein is CSARSPLSSNEKLFF.